These T cell receptor beta chains were read from a single sample in a study of blood T cell repertoires in COVID-19. Here immunoSEQ multiplex PCR was the method, and the copy in TCRdb shows in-frame clones only, minus some. This sample carries some 180,000 clones, roughly 85% of them seen once, and the ten largest clones take around 20%. The sample comprised PBMCs or T cells enriched from blood (not recorded which). These TCRs come from an older woman in a cohort exposed to, infected with or recovered from COVID-19 (not recorded which). Each CDR3 is given with its conserved first and last residue. Fields, in order: V gene, J gene, clone size, D gene, CDR3 DNA, CDR3 protein. The D gene is left open where the match is weak. Clone size is shown for a subset of rows, as once, few, many or a class of expanded clone.

TRBV5-1	TRBJ1-4	-	-	TGCGCCAGTAGAACGGAGGGGTTAATGAATGAAAAACTGTTTTTT	CASRTEGLMNEKLFF
TRBV4-1	TRBJ2-7	once	TRBD1	TGCGCCAGCAGCCTGGGACAGGCTAACTACGAGCAGTACTTC	CASSLGQANYEQYF
TRBV7-6	TRBJ1-6	-	TRBD1	TGTGCCAGCAGCTTGTACGACAGGGCGGGTTCACCCCTCCACTTT	CASSLYDRAGSPLHF
TRBV6-5	TRBJ1-5	many	-	TGTGCCAGCCTGGGGCTGTTGGGCAATCAGCCCCAGCATTTT	CASLGLLGNQPQHF
TRBV27	TRBJ2-3	once	-	TGTGCCAGCAGTCGGAGACTAGATGTAGATACGCAGTATTTT	CASSRRLDVDTQYF
TRBV28	TRBJ2-7	-	-	TGTGCCAGCAGTTTGGGAGGGCAGGGGTTCGACGAGCAGTACTTC	CASSLGGQGFDEQYF
TRBV19	TRBJ1-3	-	-	TGTGCCAGTAGTAAGGGAGGGTTTGCTGGAAACACCATATATTTT	CASSKGGFAGNTIYF
TRBV28	TRBJ1-2	few	-	TGTGCCAGCATTCCTAGTCACTTCTATGGCTACACCTTC	CASIPSHFYGYTF
TRBV5-1	TRBJ1-1	-	-	TGCGCCAGCCGGTCGTCCGAGTTGAACACTGAAGCTTTCTTT	CASRSSELNTEAFF
TRBV11-2	TRBJ1-2	-	-	TGTGCCAGCAGCTTAGATCCCATCTATGGCTACACCTTC	CASSLDPIYGYTF
TRBV5-1	TRBJ1-2	-	TRBD1	TGCGCCAGCAGCCTCGACAGGGAAAACTATGGCTACACCTTC	CASSLDRENYGYTF
TRBV7-9	TRBJ2-3	few	-	TGTGCCAGCAGCTTATTAGTTACAGATACGCAGTATTTT	CASSLLVTDTQYF
TRBV11-3	TRBJ2-1	-	TRBD2	TGTGCCAGCAGCTTAGATGGGCGACTAGCGGGAGAATTCGGCAATGAGCAGTTCTTC	CASSLDGRLAGEFGNEQFF
TRBV27	TRBJ2-6	-	TRBD1	TGTGCCAGCAGTTGCGACGATACCCGGGACAGGGGGCTATCAGGGGCCAACGTCCTGACTTTC	CASSCDDTRDRGLSGANVLTF